A selection of T cell receptor beta chains follows, all from one sample in a study of blood T cell repertoires in COVID-19. TCRdb's copy holds only in-frame clones and misses some; the assay was immunoSEQ multiplex PCR. The table lists about 120,000 clones, about 78% of them singletons. What was sequenced was peripheral blood. The receptors originated from a man aged 65-85 years with acute or convalescent COVID-19. Each CDR3 is given with its conserved first and last residue. The order of the fields is J gene, V gene, clone size, CDR3 protein. Part of the rows lack a size; the others show once, few, many or a class for expanded clones.

j_gene: TRBJ1-1; v_gene: TRBV7-2; abundance: -; CDR3aa: CASSSHRGQTEAFF
j_gene: TRBJ2-2; v_gene: TRBV2; abundance: few; CDR3aa: CASSPETGELFF
j_gene: TRBJ1-5; v_gene: TRBV4-3; abundance: -; CDR3aa: CASSQDRVSNQPQHF
j_gene: TRBJ1-5; v_gene: TRBV3-1/TRBV3-2; abundance: few; CDR3aa: CASSQDNGQSNQPQHF
j_gene: TRBJ2-7; v_gene: TRBV7-9; abundance: -; CDR3aa: CASSQGDEQYF
j_gene: TRBJ2-3; v_gene: TRBV29-1; abundance: -; CDR3aa: CSVEGRDRDTDTQYF
j_gene: TRBJ1-2; v_gene: TRBV11-3; abundance: -; CDR3aa: CASSPRDRNYGYTF
j_gene: TRBJ1-3; v_gene: TRBV7-6; abundance: -; CDR3aa: CASSPGTGGNTIYF
j_gene: TRBJ1-5; v_gene: TRBV14; abundance: -; CDR3aa: CASSQGGQVSNQPQHF
j_gene: TRBJ1-1; v_gene: TRBV11-3; abundance: -; CDR3aa: CASSLARYTEAFF
j_gene: TRBJ2-5; v_gene: TRBV11-3; abundance: -; CDR3aa: CASSSSGGEGETQYF
j_gene: TRBJ2-1; v_gene: TRBV7-2; abundance: -; CDR3aa: CASSPTSGGANNEQFF
j_gene: TRBJ1-1; v_gene: TRBV4-3; abundance: -; CDR3aa: CASSQARTEAFF
j_gene: TRBJ2-2; v_gene: TRBV4-3; abundance: -; CDR3aa: CASSQVDPGPTGELFF
j_gene: TRBJ2-5; v_gene: TRBV6-1; abundance: -; CDR3aa: CASSEARSLQETQYF
j_gene: TRBJ1-2; v_gene: TRBV7-9; abundance: -; CDR3aa: CASSQGGGGYGYTF
j_gene: TRBJ2-2; v_gene: TRBV7-3; abundance: -; CDR3aa: CASRLRTGELFF
j_gene: TRBJ2-3; v_gene: TRBV11-3; abundance: -; CDR3aa: CASSPRTSGTFTDTQYF
j_gene: TRBJ1-6; v_gene: TRBV7-9; abundance: few; CDR3aa: CASSLRGRDSPLHF
j_gene: TRBJ1-1; v_gene: TRBV9; abundance: -; CDR3aa: CASSPRNTEAFF
j_gene: TRBJ1-1; v_gene: TRBV9; abundance: once; CDR3aa: CASSQGVGTEAFF
j_gene: TRBJ2-1; v_gene: TRBV25-1; abundance: many; CDR3aa: CASSELTYYNEQFF
j_gene: TRBJ1-5; v_gene: TRBV5-5; abundance: -; CDR3aa: CASSSDLGTGFPPQHF
j_gene: TRBJ1-6; v_gene: TRBV2; abundance: -; CDR3aa: CASSVRDSDSPLHF
j_gene: TRBJ1-5; v_gene: TRBV19; abundance: -; CDR3aa: CASSTGGSSNQPQHF
j_gene: TRBJ1-6; v_gene: TRBV27; abundance: -; CDR3aa: CASRRQDRGQSNSPLHF
j_gene: TRBJ2-1; v_gene: TRBV7-2; abundance: -; CDR3aa: CASSFMSGGVDNEQFF
j_gene: TRBJ2-1; v_gene: TRBV27; abundance: -; CDR3aa: CASHPVRSDEQFF
j_gene: TRBJ1-1; v_gene: TRBV9; abundance: -; CDR3aa: CASSEGDGLNTEAFF
j_gene: TRBJ2-5; v_gene: TRBV5-6; abundance: -; CDR3aa: CASSLFREETQYF
j_gene: TRBJ1-2; v_gene: TRBV19; abundance: once; CDR3aa: CASQGFYGYTF
j_gene: TRBJ2-5; v_gene: TRBV7-2; abundance: -; CDR3aa: CASSFRTRTGRHETQYF
j_gene: TRBJ1-2; v_gene: TRBV19; abundance: -; CDR3aa: CASSIGGANYGYTF
j_gene: TRBJ1-4; v_gene: TRBV3-1/TRBV3-2; abundance: -; CDR3aa: CASSQSVANEKLFF
j_gene: TRBJ2-1; v_gene: TRBV19; abundance: -; CDR3aa: CASSSRLRSGGADNEQFF
j_gene: TRBJ2-5; v_gene: TRBV27; abundance: -; CDR3aa: CASSSPSALRSQYF
j_gene: TRBJ1-5; v_gene: TRBV7-2; abundance: -; CDR3aa: CASSVEQGSNQPQHF
j_gene: TRBJ2-6; v_gene: TRBV4-1; abundance: -; CDR3aa: CASSQASSGANVLTF
j_gene: TRBJ1-4; v_gene: TRBV19; abundance: -; CDR3aa: CASSEGTGGQKLFF
j_gene: TRBJ2-7; v_gene: TRBV19; abundance: -; CDR3aa: CASSPRGTAAYEQYF
j_gene: TRBJ2-1; v_gene: TRBV19; abundance: -; CDR3aa: CASSRMTSGGANEQFF
j_gene: TRBJ1-1; v_gene: TRBV4-1; abundance: -; CDR3aa: CASSHFSPQAFF
j_gene: TRBJ2-3; v_gene: TRBV11-2; abundance: -; CDR3aa: CASSLAVSGGGADTQYF